These 21 T cell receptor beta chains were all obtained from the same sample, sequenced in a study of OX40 agonist ivuxolimab in advanced cancers. Sequenced by immunoSEQ multiplex PCR; TCRdb stores in-frame clones only, minus some. The data contain around 80,000 clones, less than 85% of them singletons. The specimen comprised CD4+ or CD8+ T cells sorted from blood, sampled in a trial of the OX40 agonist ivuxolimab. Receptors were obtained from an adult with an advanced solid tumor such as melanoma, head and neck, liver or kidney cancer.

This chain joins TRBV7-8 and TRBJ1-1; 7 bases are shared with TRBD1. The CDR3 spans 13 residues. Germline values: CDR1 SGHVS, CDR2 FQNEAQ. V trimming: 3 bases; J trimming: 5 bases; junction bases outside the gene matches: 3. The CDR3 bases are TGTGCCAGCAGCTTCAGGGGGTTAACTGAAGCTTTCTTT. Its translation: CASSFRGLTEAFF.

The chain is built from TRBV10-3 and TRBJ1-2; the D is unclear. The CDR3 runs to 13 residues. V lost 6 bases and J 1 base, leaving 9 bases between the germline ends. The germline V gene encodes CDR1 ENHRY and CDR2 SYGVKD. The CDR3 spells CAIRTEYNYGYTF. CDR3 DNA: TGTGCCATCAGGACTGAATATAACTATGGCTACACCTTC.

The CDR3 protein is CASSVRGEWNTEAFF. CDR3 coding DNA: TGTGCCAGCAGTGTGAGGGGGGAGTGGAACACTGAAGCTTTCTTT. This chain uses TRBV2 with TRBJ1-1; D might be TRBD1 (6 bases). Germline V gene lookup returns CDR1 SNHLY and CDR2 FYNNEI. Deletions cut 4 bases from V and 1 base from J, with 13 bases between. The CDR3 length is 15 residues.

In this sample, this clone turned up once. The V call is TRBV18, the J call TRBJ1-1; possibly TRBD1 for D (6 bases). Trimming stripped 6 bases from V and 1 base from J, with 21 bases between. Germline values: CDR1 KGHSH, CDR2 LQKENI. The CDR3 has 17 residues. This CDR3 is CASSYYWTESTNTEAFF. The CDR3 DNA follows: TGTGCCAGCTCTTACTACTGGACAGAAAGTACGAACACTGAAGCTTTCTTT.

This sequence joins TRBV19 and TRBJ1-2; TRBD1 is a possible D gene (5 bases). The CDR3 is 15 amino acids. The germline CDR1 and CDR2 sequences are LNHDA and SQIVND (reference sequence). The germline V and J ends were trimmed by 1 base and 4 bases, with 13 bases remaining between them. The CDR3 protein is CASSIAQAPTYGYTF. In nucleotides, the CDR3 is TGTGCCAGTAGTATAGCACAGGCACCCACCTATGGCTACACCTTC.

The J gene is TRBJ1-2, the V gene TRBV12-1; TRBD1 is taken as the D call from the table, unchecked against the DNA. TRBV12-1 is labeled a pseudogene. The CDR3 length is 14 residues. The CDR3 is CASSSGHRDYGYTF. CDR3 bases: TGTGCCAGCAGCTCGGGACACCGAGACTATGGCTACACCTTC.

V is TRBV5-4 and J is TRBJ1-1; a weak D match, TRBD1 (5 bases). Germline CDR1 is SGHNT and CDR2 is YYREEE (reference sequence). The CDR3 totals 12 residues. Trimming took 7 bases from V and 5 from J, leaving 12 bases between them. CDR3 region: CASLGRGTEAFF. CDR3 sequence (DNA): TGTGCCAGCCTGGGGCGGGGGACTGAAGCTTTCTTT.

V usage is TRBV5-6 and J usage is TRBJ2-1; 10 nucleotides line up with TRBD1. Germline V gives CDR1 SGHDT, CDR2 YYEEEE. CDR3 length: 16 residues. With 4 bases clipped from V and 7 bases from J, the junction kept 11 bases outside the gene matches. The CDR3 spells CASSGRQGALINEQFF. Here the CDR3 DNA reads TGTGCCAGCAGCGGACGACAGGGGGCCCTAATTAATGAGCAGTTCTTC. The whole variable domain, remainder taken from reference TRBV5-6 and TRBJ2-1, is DAGVTQSPTHLIKTRGQQVTLRCSPKSGHDTVSWYQQALGQGPQFIFQYYEEEERQRGNFPDRFSGHQFPNYSSELNVNALLLGDSALYLCASSGRQGALINEQFFGPGTRLTVL.

The CDR3: CASSLAGIGREQYF. DNA for the CDR3: TGTGCCAGCAGCTTAGCCGGGATAGGGAGGGAGCAGTACTTC. The genes are TRBV11-2 and TRBJ2-7, with D perhaps TRBD2 (6 bases). The V gene lost 1 base and the J gene lost 7 bases, with 14 bases spanning the gap. The CDR3 runs to 14 residues. Germline-derived CDR1 and CDR2 are SGHAT and FQNNGV.

The V gene is TRBV5-4, the J gene TRBJ2-4; the match to TRBD1 covers 9 bases. The germline gives CDR1 SGHNT, CDR2 YYREEE (reference sequence). J lost 3 bases, V lost 0 bases, and 4 bases had no gene match. The CDR3 has 16 amino acids. The chain's CDR3 is CASSLVGQGFKNIQYF. The CDR3 nucleotides are TGTGCCAGCAGCTTGGTAGGACAGGGGTTCAAAAACATTCAGTACTTC.

V and J are TRBV7-2 and TRBJ2-7; D ambiguous. The CDR3 has 13 amino acids. Germline V gives CDR1 SGHTA, CDR2 FQGNSA. V was clipped by 5 bases and J by 0 bases, with 8 bases between them. For the CDR3, the DNA is TGTGCCAGCAGCCAGAGGAACTCCTACGAGCAGTACTTC. Protein product: CASSQRNSYEQYF.

V usage is TRBV7-9 and J usage is TRBJ1-1; no firm D call. Germline V lookup: CDR1 SEHNR, CDR2 FQNEAQ (reference sequence). The CDR3 loop spans 14 amino acids. The V end was cut by 7 bases, the J end by 1 base, with 13 bases between. The chain's CDR3 is CASTLAGGNTEAFF. The CDR3 region has the DNA TGTGCCAGCACCCTAGCGGGCGGGAACACTGAAGCTTTCTTT. The whole variable domain, filled in from reference TRBV7-9 and TRBJ1-1, reads DTGVSQNPRHKITKRGQNVTFRCDPISEHNRLYWYRQTLGQGPEFLTYFQNEAQLEKSRLLSDRFSAERPKGSFSTLEIQRTEQGDSAMYLCASTLAGGNTEAFFGQGTRLTVV.

This chain links TRBV27 with TRBJ1-1; the D gene is possibly TRBD1 (6 bases). The germline gives CDR1 MNHEY, CDR2 SMNVEV (reference sequence). V shed 0 bases and J shed 1 base, with 9 bases lying between them. The CDR3 contains 15 residues. This CDR3 reads CASSLSKTGNTEAFF. CDR3 DNA: TGTGCCAGCAGTTTATCCAAGACAGGGAACACTGAAGCTTTCTTT.

The V call is TRBV2, the J call TRBJ1-4; 10 positions match TRBD1. With 4 bases clipped from V and 8 bases from J, the junction kept 7 bases outside the gene matches. This CDR3 is 15 amino acids long. Germline loops: CDR1 SNHLY, CDR2 FYNNEI. CDR3 in amino acids: CASSVRDRGPEKLFF. In nucleotides, the CDR3 is TGTGCCAGCAGTGTCCGGGACAGGGGCCCCGAAAAACTGTTTTTT.

The chain carries TRBV14 and TRBJ2-2; D is possibly TRBD2 (5 bases). The CDR3 covers 13 residues. Germline CDR1 is SGHDN and CDR2 is FVKESK. V lost 4 bases and J lost 13, with 16 bases in between. CDR3 protein: CASSPVRGRVLFF. CDR3 DNA: TGTGCCAGCAGCCCCGTACGAGGGCGGGTGCTGTTTTTT. Full variable domain (outside the CDR3, taken from reference TRBV14 and TRBJ2-2): EAGVTQFPSHSVIEKGQTVTLRCDPISGHDNLYWYRRVMGKEIKFLLHFVKESKQDESGMPNNRFLAERTGGTYSTLKVQPAELEDSGVYFCASSPVRGRVLFFGEGSRLTVL.

A few counts support this clone. CDR3 sequence reads: CASSLGPLGYTF. The CDR3 bases are TGTGCCAGCAGCTTAGGACCCTTGGGCTACACCTTC. This chain uses TRBV5-6 with TRBJ1-2; D ambiguous. CDR3 size: 12 residues. Trimming removed 2 bases at V and 8 bases at J, with 10 bases between. Germline assignment: CDR1 SGHDT and CDR2 YYEEEE.

The V call is TRBV7-9, the J call TRBJ2-3; D might be TRBD1 or TRBD2, each matching 5 bases. Germline V gene data show CDR1 as SEHNR and CDR2 as FQNEAQ (reference sequence). The CDR3 extends over 14 amino acids. Trimming shortened V by 6 bases and J by 4 bases, and 14 bases separated the two germline ends. CDR3 sequence: CASRRGVGADTQYF. CDR3 DNA: TGTGCCAGCAGGAGGGGCGTAGGTGCAGATACGCAGTATTTT.

Here the CDR3 reads CASSQTRHVANYGYTF. CDR3 in DNA: TGCGCCAGCAGCCAAACCCGACACGTAGCTAACTATGGCTACACCTTC. The genes are TRBV4-1 and TRBJ1-2; D remains unclear. This CDR3 contains 16 residues. The germline V and J ends were trimmed by 2 bases and 0 bases, with 13 bases remaining between them. Germline V gives CDR1 MGHRA, CDR2 YSYEKL.

The rearrangement joins TRBV5-4 to TRBJ2-3; 12 bases are shared with TRBD2. From germline, CDR1 is SGHNT and CDR2 YYREEE (reference sequence). The trim removed 4 bases at V and 1 base at J, leaving 4 bases unmatched. This CDR3 comprises 16 residues. CDR3 DNA sequence: TGTGCCAGCAGCCGAAGACTAGCGGGAGGCACAGATACGCAGTATTTT. Its translation: CASSRRLAGGTDTQYF.

The rearrangement links TRBV28 to TRBJ1-1; D unresolved. CDR1 MDHEN and CDR2 SYDVKM come from the germline V gene. Trimming took 7 bases from V and 2 from J, leaving 17 bases between them. The CDR3 loop spans 15 amino acids. The CDR3 reads CASKILGGVNTEAFF. In DNA form, the CDR3 reads TGTGCCAGCAAAATCTTGGGTGGAGTTAACACTGAAGCTTTCTTT.

This clone was recorded many times. The sample carries other DNA sequences with the same CDR3. The chain recombines TRBV6-6 with TRBJ2-7; 9 bases align to TRBD1. V lost 0 bases and J lost 2; bases outside the gene matches: 2. The CDR3 is 15 residues long. The germline CDR1 and CDR2 sequences are MNHNY and SVGAGI (reference sequence). This chain's CDR3 is CASSYSTGGPYEQYF. The DNA of the CDR3 is TGTGCCAGCAGTTACTCGACAGGGGGGCCCTACGAGCAGTACTTC.